The clone carrying this T cell receptor (beta chain) was observed at least ten times. Its matching antigen is unknown. The data derive from a study of T cells in Graves' hyperthyroidism and ophthalmopathy. Study information: Initial diagnosis, before any treatment, was when peripheral blood was collected.

Around 10 ml fresh peripheral blood yielded the PBMCs. TCR beta CDR3 regions were amplified from RNA. TCR CDR3 underwent first-round RT-PCR with the HTBI primer set. TCRdb recomputed calls from the multiplex PCR reads with MiXCR, one row per CDR3 protein. The sample records roughly 600,000 distinct CDR3 sequences, about 15% being singletons. Losses at the gene ends were 7 bases for V and 0 bases for J; bases not matched to a gene: 3. Germline V gene data show CDR1 as KGHDR and CDR2 as SFDVKD. The CDR3 totals 14 residues. Study-wide points: Most expanded thyroid clonotypes above 0.001 recurred in blood.

The chain links TRBV24-1 to TRBJ2-3; 7 bases line up with TRBD1. Sequenced material: blood. The sequence was collected from a woman in her forties or fifties with Graves' ophthalmopathy. CDR3 sequence (DNA): TGTGCCACCAGCGCACAGGGGAGCACAGATACGCAGTATTTT. Residues: CATSAQGSTDTQYF.